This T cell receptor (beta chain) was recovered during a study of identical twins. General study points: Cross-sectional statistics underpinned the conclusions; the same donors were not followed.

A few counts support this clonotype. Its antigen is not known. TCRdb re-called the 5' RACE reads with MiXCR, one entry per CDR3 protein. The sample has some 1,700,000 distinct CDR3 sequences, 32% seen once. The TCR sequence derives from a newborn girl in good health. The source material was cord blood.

CDR3 amino acids: CASSLADRGQGNTEAFF. The CDR3 bases are TGTGCCAGCAGTTTAGCGGACAGGGGGCAGGGGAACACTGAAGCTTTCTTT. The chain carries TRBV12-3 or TRBV12-4 and TRBJ1-1, with 11 nucleotides matching TRBD1. The CDR3 contains 17 residues. Trimming took 0 bases from V and 1 from J; bases not matched to a gene: 4.